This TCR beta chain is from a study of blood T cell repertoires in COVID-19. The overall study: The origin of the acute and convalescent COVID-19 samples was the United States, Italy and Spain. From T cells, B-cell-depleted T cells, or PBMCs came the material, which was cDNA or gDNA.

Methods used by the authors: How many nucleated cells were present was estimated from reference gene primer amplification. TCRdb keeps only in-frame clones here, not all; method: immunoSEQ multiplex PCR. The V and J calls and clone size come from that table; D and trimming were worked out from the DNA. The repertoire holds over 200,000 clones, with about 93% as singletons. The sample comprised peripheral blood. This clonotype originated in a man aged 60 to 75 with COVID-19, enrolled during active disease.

The CDR3 bases are TGTGCCAGCAGCGGGGGATCGGGACAGGGGCCCGGCCCCCTCCACTTT. This gives the protein CASSGGSGQGPGPLHF. V and J are TRBV5-4 and TRBJ1-6; TRBD1 matches 10 bases. V shed 4 bases, J shed 13 bases, and the junction held 14 bases outside the gene matches. The CDR3 is made up of 16 amino acids. Germline V gene sequence: CDR1 SGHNT, CDR2 YYREEE (reference sequence).